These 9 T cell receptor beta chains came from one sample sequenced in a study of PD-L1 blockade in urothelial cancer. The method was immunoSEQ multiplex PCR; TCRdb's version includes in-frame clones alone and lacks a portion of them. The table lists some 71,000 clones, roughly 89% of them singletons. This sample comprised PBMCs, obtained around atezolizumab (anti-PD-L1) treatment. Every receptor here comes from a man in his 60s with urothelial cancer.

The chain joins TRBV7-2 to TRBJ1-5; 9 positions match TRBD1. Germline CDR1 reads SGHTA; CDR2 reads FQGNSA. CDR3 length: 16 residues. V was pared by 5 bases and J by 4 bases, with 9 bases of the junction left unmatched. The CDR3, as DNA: TGTGCCAGCAGCCTAACAGGGGGCGTCGTTAATCAGCCCCAGCATTTT. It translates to CASSLTGGVVNQPQHF.

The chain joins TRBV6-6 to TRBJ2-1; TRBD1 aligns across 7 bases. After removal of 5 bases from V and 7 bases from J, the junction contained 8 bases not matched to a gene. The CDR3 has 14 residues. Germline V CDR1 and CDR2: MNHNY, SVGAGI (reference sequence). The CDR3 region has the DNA TGTGCCAGCAGTCTGTCCGGGACAGCGAATGAGCAGTTCTTC. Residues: CASSLSGTANEQFF.

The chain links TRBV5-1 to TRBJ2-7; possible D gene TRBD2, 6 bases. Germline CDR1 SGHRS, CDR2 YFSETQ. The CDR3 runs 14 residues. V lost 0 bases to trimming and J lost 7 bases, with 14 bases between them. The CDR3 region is CASSLDGGVGEQYF. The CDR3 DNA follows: TGCGCCAGCAGCTTGGACGGCGGGGTGGGGGAGCAGTACTTC.

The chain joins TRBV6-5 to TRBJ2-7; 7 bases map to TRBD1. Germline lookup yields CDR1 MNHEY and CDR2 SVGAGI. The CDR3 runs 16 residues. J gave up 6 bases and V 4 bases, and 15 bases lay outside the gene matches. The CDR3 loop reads CASSSPRTGGAGEQYF. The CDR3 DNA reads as TGTGCCAGCAGTTCCCCCAGGACAGGAGGAGCTGGCGAGCAGTACTTC.

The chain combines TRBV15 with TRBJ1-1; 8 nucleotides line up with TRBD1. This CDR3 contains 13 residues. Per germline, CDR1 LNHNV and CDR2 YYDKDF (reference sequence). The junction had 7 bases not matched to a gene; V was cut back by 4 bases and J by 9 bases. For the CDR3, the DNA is TGTGCCACCAGCACACCAAGGACAGGGAAAGCTTTCTTT. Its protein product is CATSTPRTGKAFF.

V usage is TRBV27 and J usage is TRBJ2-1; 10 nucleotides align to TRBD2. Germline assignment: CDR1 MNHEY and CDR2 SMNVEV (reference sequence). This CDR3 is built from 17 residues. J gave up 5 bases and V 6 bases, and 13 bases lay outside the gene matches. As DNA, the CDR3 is TGTGCCAGCAGCTATTTACTCAGCGGGGGGGCCCACAATGAGCAGTTCTTC. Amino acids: CASSYLLSGGAHNEQFF.

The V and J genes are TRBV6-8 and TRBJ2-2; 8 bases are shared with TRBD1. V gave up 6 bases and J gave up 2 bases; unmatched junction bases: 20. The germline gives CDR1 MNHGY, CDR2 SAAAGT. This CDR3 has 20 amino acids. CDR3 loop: CASSRLTGQGAPLNTGELFF. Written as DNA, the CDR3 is TGTGCCAGCAGCCGACTTACAGGACAGGGCGCCCCACTAAACACCGGGGAGCTGTTTTTT.

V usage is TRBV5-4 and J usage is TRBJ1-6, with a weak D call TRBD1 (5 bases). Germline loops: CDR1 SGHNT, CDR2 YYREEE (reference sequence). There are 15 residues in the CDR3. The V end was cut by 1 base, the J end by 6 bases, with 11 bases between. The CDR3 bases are TGTGCCAGCAGCTTGTCACAGGCAGTTAATTCACCCCTCCACTTT. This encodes CASSLSQAVNSPLHF.

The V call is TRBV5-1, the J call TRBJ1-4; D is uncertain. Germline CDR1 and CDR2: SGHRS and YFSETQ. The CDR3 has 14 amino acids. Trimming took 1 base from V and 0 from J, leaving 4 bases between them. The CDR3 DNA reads TGCGCCAGCAGCTTGACTACAACTAATGAAAAACTGTTTTTT. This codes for CASSLTTTNEKLFF.